This T cell receptor (beta chain) was captured in a study of CD4 T cells in relation to SARS-CoV-2 and coronaviruses. Study context: TCR beta CDR3s were sequenced after roughly ten-day antigen culture of PBMCs.

CD4+ T cells from unexposed donors were obtained before the COVID-19 pandemic (2011-2018). Isolation of CD4+ T cells took place after less than twelve days in culture. Fresh IL-2 medium replaced half the medium on days 3 and 7. As to this clone: Its antigen is not identified.

The ends were cut back, 2 bases at V and 2 bases at J, with 28 bases in the middle. The germline V gene encodes CDR1 SGHVT and CDR2 SQSDAQ. The CDR3 has 20 residues. The table came from immunoSEQ multiplex PCR; TCRdb's copy has only in-frame clones and leaves some out. The table has 31,000 or so clones, roughly 78% seen once. The sample comprised CD4+ T cells from PBMCs, cultured in vitro. This sequence was found in a human donor in good health. The chain joins TRBV7-4 to TRBJ2-7; maybe TRBD2 (6 bases). The chain's CDR3 is CASSLPEQRVGSGAPYEQYF. Here the CDR3 DNA reads TGTGCCAGCAGCTTACCGGAGCAACGCGTCGGGTCGGGAGCCCCCTACGAGCAGTACTTC.